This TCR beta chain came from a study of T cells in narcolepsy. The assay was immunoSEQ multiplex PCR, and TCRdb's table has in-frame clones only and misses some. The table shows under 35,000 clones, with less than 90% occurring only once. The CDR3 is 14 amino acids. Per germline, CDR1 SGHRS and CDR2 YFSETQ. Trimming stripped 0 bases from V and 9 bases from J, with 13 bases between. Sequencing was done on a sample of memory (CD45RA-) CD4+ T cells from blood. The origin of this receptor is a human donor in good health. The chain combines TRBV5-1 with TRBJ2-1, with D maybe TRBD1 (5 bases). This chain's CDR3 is CASSLDTGIVEQFF. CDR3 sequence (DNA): TGCGCCAGCAGCTTGGATACAGGTATAGTTGAGCAGTTCTTC. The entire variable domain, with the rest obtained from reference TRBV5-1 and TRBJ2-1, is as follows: KAGVTQTPRYLIKTRGQQVTLSCSPISGHRSVSWYQQTPGQGLQFLFEYFSETQRNKGNFPGRFSGRQFSNSRSEMNVSTLELGDSALYLCASSLDTGIVEQFFGPGTRLTVL.